This TCR beta chain was captured in a study of T cells after posttransplantation cyclophosphamide. Comment on this clone: Its antigen is still unknown.

The table came from immunoSEQ multiplex PCR; TCRdb's copy has only in-frame clones and leaves some out. The table shows 25,000 to 35,000 clones, with 80% to 90% occurring only once. Findings and limits, study-wide: TRB clonality was highly associated with recipient CMV seropositivity and reactivation. Skin or GI-infiltrating T cells shared few TRB sequences with blood. Later blood repertoires were often dominated by clones from the donor CD8+ memory compartment.

Germline lookup yields CDR1 MNHEY and CDR2 SMNVEV (reference sequence). Trimming pared 7 bases from V and 8 bases from J, leaving 15 bases between. The CDR3 contains 13 residues. Sequenced material: PBMCs. V is TRBV27 and J is TRBJ2-1, with D maybe TRBD2 (5 bases). The source is a woman between 40 and 50 years old with a blood cancer, CMV-positive, and with a related stem cell donor. The CDR3 sequence is CASKGGSNDEQFF. In DNA, the CDR3 is TGTGCCAGCAAAGGAGGCAGTAACGATGAGCAGTTCTTC.